This TCR beta chain stems from a study of post-analysis software for immune sequencing data. Study overall: Disease courses included relapsing-remitting, secondary progressive and progressive-relapsing multiple sclerosis.

Tagging with unique molecular identifiers was a feature of the TCR beta cDNA libraries. TCRdb passed the PCR reads through MiXCR, listing each CDR3 protein once. The table has hundreds of thousands of distinct CDR3 sequences, 55% to 60% seen once. Regarding this clonotype: Its antigen is undetermined.

Study-wide results and caveats: Normalized Chao1 diversity in multiple sclerosis patients fell significantly below that of controls. Five or six TRBV segments appeared more often in patients than in controls, and TRBV5-6, TRBV5-1 and TRBV20-1 were among these.

V was pared by 7 bases and J by 6 bases, with 19 bases between. The length of the CDR3 is 15 residues. From germline, CDR1 is MNHNS and CDR2 SASEGT. The chain couples TRBV6-1 to TRBJ1-5, with D possibly matching TRBD1 (6 bases). What was sequenced was blood. The clonotype comes from a girl aged 2-10 years with multiple sclerosis. For the CDR3, the DNA is TGTGCCAGCATCGAAGGGGGGTTCGGGGGTCAGCCCCAGCATTTT. It yields the protein CASIEGGFGGQPQHF.